The 27 T cell receptor beta chains reported below all come from one sample, sequenced in a study of T-cell reconstitution after alpha-beta-depleted transplantation in children (dated by TCRdb to 2015 to 2016). The treatment or condition label corresponds to: allogeneic hematopoietic cell transplantation with graft depleted of TCRalphabeta T cells and CD19 B cells. Preparation of the library involved PCR. The instrument was an Illumina HiSeq 2500. Molecular barcoding was employed in the preparation of TCR libraries, with unique molecular identifiers being used to normalize TCRbeta repertoire quantification. TCRdb passed the public sequencing reads through fastp at Q25 and MiXCR, retaining productive beta sequences. Each CDR3 protein gets just one entry, which takes the most common genes and DNA from the rows behind it. The sample table holds around 120,000 distinct CDR3 sequences, of which about 23% were seen once. The ten top clones hold more than 9% of the sample.

Sequenced material: PBMCs, mostly from graft donor cells, taken 180 days after TCRalphabeta/CD19-depleted stem cell transplant. These receptors were taken from a male patient aged 2 to 10 who had a stem cell transplant for chronic granulomatous disease, so the T cells may come from the graft donor.

This clonotype has more than one count but fewer than ten. The rearrangement links TRBV12-3 or TRBV12-4 to TRBJ2-2; TRBD1 is a possible D gene (6 bases). This CDR3 spans 17 amino acids. Trimming cost V 7 bases and J 1 base, with 19 bases left between them. This CDR3 reads CASTHPQGTRNTGELFF. DNA for the CDR3: TGTGCCAGCACCCATCCTCAGGGGACAAGGAACACCGGGGAGCTGTTTTTT.

This rearrangement joins TRBV20-1 to TRBJ1-1; 9 positions match TRBD1. The germline CDR1 and CDR2 sequences are DFQATT and SNEGSKA (reference sequence). This CDR3 has 13 residues. The CDR3 nucleotides read TGCGGATTACAGGGGGCGTTGAACACTGAAGCTTTCTTT. This codes for CGLQGALNTEAFF.

The V gene is TRBV6-5, the J gene TRBJ2-1; 8 nucleotides agree with TRBD2. The CDR3 totals 18 residues. V shed 5 bases and J 5 bases; nucleotides not matched to a gene: 17. Germline-derived CDR1 and CDR2 are MNHEY and SVGAGI. The CDR3 loop reads CASSHRKSGSPFNNEQFF. As DNA, the CDR3 is TGTGCCAGCAGTCACCGTAAGAGCGGGAGTCCCTTTAACAATGAGCAGTTCTTC.

This clonotype was observed a handful of times. This chain's CDR3 is CASSGQGSGYTF. The CDR3 DNA is TGCGCCAGCAGCGGGCAGGGGTCTGGCTACACCTTC. The chain is built from TRBV4-3 and TRBJ1-2; a possible D gene is TRBD1 (6 bases). Germline V gene lookup returns CDR1 LGHNA and CDR2 YSLEER. CDR3 length: 12 residues. V was pared by 5 bases and J by 7 bases, with 11 bases between.

This chain uses TRBV12-3 or TRBV12-4 with TRBJ1-5; 7 nucleotides line up with TRBD1. The CDR3 totals 14 residues. V shed 4 bases, J shed 4 bases, and the junction held 4 bases outside the gene matches. The CDR3 loop is CASSSRGLNQPQHF. CDR3 coding DNA: TGTGCCAGCAGTTCGAGGGGGCTTAATCAGCCCCAGCATTTT.

This clonotype turned up a few times. The V call is TRBV12-3 or TRBV12-4, the J call TRBJ2-1, with D tentatively TRBD2 (6 bases). The V end was cut by 2 bases, the J end by 5 bases, with 13 bases between. The CDR3 covers 15 residues. In DNA, the CDR3 is TGTGCCAGCAGTTTACCGGGACTTCAAAACAATGAGCAGTTCTTC. Residues: CASSLPGLQNNEQFF.

The DNA for the CDR3 is TGTGCCAGCAGCCCCAGAGGGGGCTATGAGCAGTTCTTC. Its translation is CASSPRGGYEQFF. The rearrangement joins TRBV7-2 to TRBJ2-1; the match to TRBD1 covers 7 bases. The CDR3 extends over 13 amino acids. The ends lost 5 bases at V and 8 bases at J; junction bases unmatched: 6. Germline V lookup: CDR1 SGHTA, CDR2 FQGNSA.

This clonotype was found many times. This rearrangement joins TRBV4-2 to TRBJ1-5; D might be TRBD1 (6 bases). Looked up from germline, CDR1 is LGHNA and CDR2 is YNFKEQ. This CDR3 region has 16 residues. Trimming removed 0 bases from V and 7 bases from J, with 16 bases in between. The chain's CDR3 is CASSQEQGNLNQPQHF. CDR3 DNA sequence: TGTGCCAGCAGCCAAGAACAGGGTAATTTAAACCAGCCCCAGCATTTT.

This clonotype has a handful of counts. This chain uses TRBV12-3 or TRBV12-4 with TRBJ2-3; 9 bases are shared with TRBD1. V was clipped by 5 bases and J by 1 base; unmatched bases: 7. CDR3 length: 16 residues. This CDR3 reads CASSAGQGNGTDTQYF. In nucleotides, the CDR3 is TGTGCCAGCAGTGCCGGACAGGGGAACGGCACAGATACGCAGTATTTT.

There are many counts of this clonotype. The V and J genes are TRBV20-1 and TRBJ1-4; D gene uncertain. Germline CDR1 is DFQATT and CDR2 is SNEGSKA (reference sequence). V was trimmed by 3 bases and J by 0 bases, leaving 8 bases between them. The CDR3 is made up of 14 amino acids. The CDR3 is CSASPGATNEKLFF. The DNA of the CDR3 is TGCAGTGCTAGTCCAGGAGCAACTAATGAAAAACTGTTTTTT.

There are a few counts of this clonotype. V is TRBV12-3 or TRBV12-4 and J is TRBJ2-1; unclear D gene. The CDR3 runs 17 residues. Trimming removed 11 bases at V and 3 bases at J, with 26 bases between. CDR3 loop: CACSPNQDIFLYNEQFF. The CDR3 DNA reads as TGTGCCTGCTCCCCTAACCAAGATATCTTCCTCTACAATGAGCAGTTCTTC.

The V call is TRBV12-3 or TRBV12-4, the J call TRBJ2-3; 7 bases are a match to TRBD2. V lost 7 bases to trimming and J lost 4 bases; unmatched junction nucleotides: 11. The CDR3 length is 15 residues. This CDR3 reads CASTPGTTQADTQYF. DNA of the CDR3: TGTGCCAGCACACCCGGGACTACACAGGCAGATACGCAGTATTTT.

In its sample, this clonotype was seen many times. The V call is TRBV20-1, the J call TRBJ2-1; a possible D gene is TRBD2 (6 bases). Germline CDR1 DFQATT, CDR2 SNEGSKA (reference sequence). This CDR3 region has 12 residues. V lost 6 bases, J lost 7 bases, and 13 bases lay in between. CDR3 sequence (DNA): TGCAGTGCGTACGGGGGAGTTAATGAGCAGTTCTTC. This encodes CSAYGGVNEQFF.

The V call is TRBV10-2, the J call TRBJ2-7; 7 positions match TRBD1. V lost 2 bases to trimming and J lost 0 bases; unmatched junction nucleotides: 10. Germline values: CDR1 WSHSY, CDR2 SAAADI. This CDR3 is 17 amino acids long. The DNA of the CDR3 is TGCGCCAGCAGTGAGACGACGGGACAGTATCGCTCCTACGAGCAGTACTTC. Protein product: CASSETTGQYRSYEQYF.

This rearrangement joins TRBV29-1 to TRBJ2-1; 10 nucleotides match TRBD2. V lost 8 bases and J lost 10; bases outside the gene matches: 17. Germline V CDR1 and CDR2: SQVTM, ANQGSEA. The length of the CDR3 is 15 residues. The CDR3 DNA sequence: TGCAGCCTTTTAAGCGGGAGGGCCACGTATGGGGAGCAGTTCTTC. Protein: CSLLSGRATYGEQFF.

This chain connects TRBV12-3 or TRBV12-4 to TRBJ2-2; 7 nucleotides agree with TRBD1. The CDR3 spans 15 residues. The V segment lost 3 bases and the J segment 5 bases; nucleotides outside the gene matches: 6. The CDR3, as DNA: TGTGCCAGCAGTTTCGGACAGGTCTGGACCGGGGAGCTGTTTTTT. Translating it yields CASSFGQVWTGELFF.

The V call is TRBV5-1, the J call TRBJ2-3; D remains unclear. The V and J ends lost 4 bases and 3 bases respectively, with 12 bases between them. Germline V gene sequence: CDR1 SGHRS, CDR2 YFSETQ. CDR3 size: 14 residues. Here the CDR3 DNA reads TGCGCCAGCAGCAACGGGCCAGAAACAGATACGCAGTATTTT. Translated: CASSNGPETDTQYF.

This clonotype was seen ten or more times. The chain employs TRBV2 and TRBJ2-6; no firm D call. This CDR3 contains 13 residues. Germline assignment: CDR1 SNHLY and CDR2 FYNNEI. V was trimmed by 7 bases and J by 0 bases, leaving 4 bases between them. CDR3 DNA sequence: TGTGCCAGCACCCCCTCTGGGGCCAACGTCCTGACTTTC. It codes for CASTPSGANVLTF.

For this clonotype: At one end the junction does not follow the germline gene, possibly because of a read error. CDR3 loop: CATSRGVEELFF. CDR3 nucleotides: TGTGCCACCAGCCGGGGTGTGGAGGAGCTGTTTTTT. The V call is TRBV5-4, the J call TRBJ2-2; possible D gene TRBD2, 5 bases. The CDR3 sequence is 12 residues long. Germline lookup yields CDR1 SGHNT and CDR2 YYREEE (reference sequence).

This clonotype was counted at least ten times. The V gene is TRBV20-1, the J gene TRBJ2-3; 10 nucleotides align to TRBD2. This CDR3 has 15 residues. Germline assignment: CDR1 DFQATT and CDR2 SNEGSKA (reference sequence). With V trimmed by 3 bases and J by 3 bases, 6 bases remained unmatched. CDR3 loop: CSASPLAGVTDTQYF. The CDR3, as DNA: TGCAGTGCTAGTCCCCTAGCGGGAGTGACAGATACGCAGTATTTT.

In its sample, this clonotype was seen a few times. The chain combines TRBV29-1 with TRBJ2-5; D assignment may be TRBD1 or TRBD2 (6 bases each). The ends were cut back, 0 bases at V and 6 bases at J, with 11 bases in the middle. Germline CDR1 is SQVTM and CDR2 is ANQGSEA. This CDR3 region has 13 residues. The CDR3 sequence is CSVEDRGTKTQYF. The CDR3 DNA follows: TGCAGCGTTGAAGATCGGGGGACAAAGACCCAGTACTTC.

This clonotype has a handful of counts. The V call is TRBV9, the J call TRBJ2-3; D is undetermined. CDR1 SGDLS and CDR2 YYNGEE come from the germline V gene. The V gene lost 2 bases and the J gene lost 1 base, with 8 bases spanning the gap. The CDR3 has 14 residues. CDR3 residues: CASSVLQGTDTQYF. The CDR3 DNA reads TGTGCCAGCAGCGTTCTTCAGGGCACAGATACGCAGTATTTT.

The genes are TRBV12-3 or TRBV12-4 and TRBJ2-2; 9 positions agree with TRBD1. The CDR3 totals 14 residues. Germline trimming cut 5 bases from V and 7 bases from J; bases unmatched to any gene: 5. The CDR3 DNA reads as TGTGCCAGCAGTCAAGACAGGGGGATCGGGGAGCTGTTTTTT. Its translation: CASSQDRGIGELFF.

In its sample, this clonotype was seen a few times. V gene TRBV4-3 combines with J gene TRBJ2-1; 12 bases agree with TRBD2. Losses at the gene ends were 2 bases for V and 2 bases for J; bases not matched to a gene: 10. The CDR3 runs 19 residues. The germline V gene encodes CDR1 LGHNA and CDR2 YSLEER. The CDR3 DNA reads TGCGCCAGCAGCCAATCGACTAGCGGGGGACCACAAACCTACAATGAGCAGTTCTTC. Translated, it gives CASSQSTSGGPQTYNEQFF.

The DNA of the CDR3 is TGCGCCAGCAGCTTGGAGGGACTTTACGAGCAGTACTTC. It yields the protein CASSLEGLYEQYF. The V call is TRBV5-1, the J call TRBJ2-7; TRBD2 is a possible D gene (6 bases). This CDR3 is built from 13 residues. Trimming pared 0 bases from V and 4 bases from J, leaving 8 bases between. Germline V gene data show CDR1 as SGHRS and CDR2 as YFSETQ.

This clonotype was recorded at least ten times. The chain employs TRBV12-3 or TRBV12-4 and TRBJ2-5; no clear D. CDR3 size: 14 residues. V lost 3 bases and J lost 5, with 13 bases in between. The chain's CDR3 is CASSFVSGLETQYF. CDR3 DNA sequence: TGTGCCAGCAGTTTCGTCTCGGGTTTGGAGACCCAGTACTTC.

This chain's CDR3 is CASSLGQGGQFF. The CDR3 DNA follows: TGTGCCAGCAGCTTGGGACAGGGAGGGCAGTTCTTC. The chain combines TRBV5-6 with TRBJ2-1; weak D call: TRBD1 (7 bases). Germline CDR1 reads SGHDT; CDR2 reads YYEEEE. The CDR3 runs 12 residues. V shed 0 bases and J shed 12 bases, with 10 bases lying between them.